These 23 T cell receptor beta chains were all obtained from the same sample, sequenced in a study of blood T cell repertoires in COVID-19. The method was immunoSEQ multiplex PCR; TCRdb's version includes in-frame clones alone and lacks a portion of them. Among 90,000 to 150,000 clones listed, more than 80% were seen once. Sequences were obtained from peripheral blood. The receptor source for this set is a human donor in a cohort sampled during active COVID-19.

This clone was seen a few times. CDR3 loop: CATRPGGADTEAFF. CDR3 DNA: TGCGCCACCAGACCCGGGGGGGCGGACACTGAAGCTTTCTTT. The chain couples TRBV5-1 to TRBJ1-1, with D maybe TRBD1 (6 bases). This CDR3 spans 14 amino acids. Germline V gives CDR1 SGHRS, CDR2 YFSETQ. V was shortened by 9 bases and J by 3 bases, with 18 bases between the two germline ends.

The CDR3: CASSHATGINSPLHF. In DNA, the CDR3 is TGTGCCAGCAGTCATGCTACAGGGATTAATTCACCCCTCCACTTT. The chain is built from TRBV28 and TRBJ1-6, with D tentatively TRBD1 (6 bases). V was cut by 5 bases and J by 6 bases, with 14 bases left in between. Germline loops: CDR1 MDHEN, CDR2 SYDVKM. The CDR3 spans 15 residues.

This clone was seen more than once but under ten times. V gene TRBV30 combines with J gene TRBJ2-1, with TRBD1 matching 10 bases. The V gene end was trimmed by 5 bases and the J gene end by 2 bases; junction bases not matched to a gene: 3. Germline V lookup: CDR1 GTSNPN, CDR2 SVGIG (reference sequence). The CDR3 has 14 residues. The CDR3 protein is CAWGGQGTYNEQFF. As DNA, the CDR3 is TGTGCCTGGGGGGGACAGGGGACCTACAATGAGCAGTTCTTC.

The chain carries TRBV12-2 and TRBJ2-7; the table gives TRBD1 as D, unverified against the DNA. TRBV12-2 counts as a pseudogene. CDR3 length equals 19 residues. CDR3 in amino acids: CASRLALSEDGTASYEQYF. CDR3 bases: TGTGCAAGTCGCTTAGCGCTGTCCGAGGACGGGACAGCATCCTACGAGCAGTACTTC.

The rearrangement links TRBV18 to TRBJ2-1; 11 bases are a match to TRBD2. The V gene's germline CDR1 is KGHSH and CDR2 LQKENI. With 5 bases clipped from V and 5 bases from J, the junction kept 8 bases outside the gene matches. The CDR3 runs to 16 residues. The CDR3 nucleotides read TGTGCCAGCTCAACTCAACTAGCGGGGGCCAACAATGAGCAGTTCTTC. This gives the protein CASSTQLAGANNEQFF.

J is TRBJ2-1 and V is TRBV29-1, with TRBD2 matching 8 bases. The V gene end was trimmed by 5 bases and the J gene end by 2 bases; junction bases not matched to a gene: 2. Germline values: CDR1 SQVTM, CDR2 ANQGSEA. The CDR3 totals 13 residues. Here the CDR3 DNA reads TGCAGCGTTCCTAGCGGGCCCTACAATGAGCAGTTCTTC. It yields the protein CSVPSGPYNEQFF.

V gene TRBV7-2 combines with J gene TRBJ2-3; perhaps TRBD2 as D (6 bases). This CDR3 has 18 amino acids. The germline V and J ends were trimmed by 1 base and 2 bases, with 19 bases remaining between them. Germline values: CDR1 SGHTA, CDR2 FQGNSA. The CDR3 sequence is CASSLVDGSSPYTDTQYF. The CDR3 DNA follows: TGTGCCAGCAGCTTAGTCGACGGGAGCTCCCCCTACACAGATACGCAGTATTTT.

The gene calls are TRBV4-1 and TRBJ2-7; TRBD1 agrees at 7 bases. J was trimmed by 5 bases and V by 4 bases; bases with no gene match: 8. Germline V CDR1 and CDR2: MGHRA, YSYEKL. The CDR3 runs to 14 residues. The chain's CDR3 is CASSPKPGGDEQYF. DNA for the CDR3: TGCGCCAGCAGCCCCAAGCCAGGGGGAGACGAGCAGTACTTC.

The genes are TRBV19 and TRBJ2-6; 10 bases are a match to TRBD1. With V trimmed by 4 bases and J by 4 bases, 10 bases remained unmatched. CDR3 length: 18 amino acids. The V gene's germline CDR1 is LNHDA and CDR2 SQIVND (reference sequence). CDR3 protein: CASSTGTGVSTGANVLTF. The DNA for the CDR3 is TGTGCCAGTAGTACTGGGACAGGGGTAAGTACGGGGGCCAACGTCCTGACTTTC. The variable domain in full, completed from reference TRBV19 and TRBJ2-6, reads DGGITQSPKYLFRKEGQNVTLSCEQNLNHDAMYWYRQDPGQGLRLIYYSQIVNDFQKGDIAEGYSVSREKKESFPLTVTSAQKNPTAFYLCASSTGTGVSTGANVLTFGAGSRLTVL.

This clone was seen a handful of times. This chain links TRBV19 with TRBJ1-4; tentatively, D is TRBD1 (6 bases). Germline values: CDR1 LNHDA, CDR2 SQIVND (reference sequence). The V gene lost 6 bases and the J gene lost 8 bases, with 13 bases spanning the gap. This CDR3 has 13 residues. The CDR3: CASSRGRGEKLFF. The CDR3 bases are TGTGCCAGTAGCAGGGGCAGAGGCGAAAAACTGTTTTTT.

This clone has more than one count but fewer than ten. This rearrangement joins TRBV19 to TRBJ1-6, with 12 bases lining up with TRBD1. Looked up from germline, CDR1 is LNHDA and CDR2 is SQIVND (reference sequence). The junction had 9 bases not matched to a gene; V was cut back by 3 bases and J by 9 bases. The CDR3 consists of 17 residues. The CDR3 spells CASSITGTGGASSPLHF. CDR3 nucleotide sequence: TGTGCCAGTAGTATTACCGGGACAGGGGGCGCGAGTTCACCCCTCCACTTT.

This clone was observed a single time. The chain joins TRBV11-2 to TRBJ2-7; TRBD2 aligns across 8 bases. V lost 1 base and J lost 2; bases outside the gene matches: 7. Germline values: CDR1 SGHAT, CDR2 FQNNGV. CDR3 length: 16 residues. This CDR3 reads CASSLAGTSNTYEQYF. In DNA form, the CDR3 reads TGTGCCAGCAGCTTAGCCGGGACTAGTAACACCTACGAGCAGTACTTC.

The rearrangement links TRBV6-5 to TRBJ2-7; 8 positions match TRBD1. Per the germline V gene, CDR1 is MNHEY and CDR2 is SVGAGI. This CDR3 region has 15 residues. V shed 6 bases, J shed 2 bases, and the junction held 9 bases outside the gene matches. The CDR3 DNA is TGTGCCAGCAGGATGGACAGGGAACCTACCTACGAGCAGTACTTC. Translated, it gives CASRMDREPTYEQYF.

The J gene is TRBJ2-3, the V gene TRBV27; D possibly corresponds to TRBD1 (5 bases). Trimming removed 6 bases from V and 4 bases from J, with 8 bases in between. CDR3 length equals 12 residues. Germline CDR1 is MNHEY and CDR2 is SMNVEV (reference sequence). The CDR3 DNA is TGTGCCAGCAGGGTAGGGGCAGATACGCAGTATTTT. Residues: CASRVGADTQYF.

The chain is built from TRBV11-2 and TRBJ1-3; no firm D call. The CDR3 runs 14 residues. From germline, CDR1 is SGHAT and CDR2 FQNNGV. V shed 6 bases and J shed 0 bases, with 9 bases lying between them. The chain's CDR3 is CASSLGSSGNTIYF. The DNA for the CDR3 is TGTGCCAGCAGTCTCGGTTCCTCTGGAAACACCATATATTTT.

The chain couples TRBV18 to TRBJ2-3; 7 positions agree with TRBD2. This CDR3 has 15 residues. The trim removed 2 bases at V and 1 base at J, leaving 3 bases unmatched. Germline CDR1 KGHSH, CDR2 LQKENI. The DNA for the CDR3 is TGTGCCAGCTCACCAAGTCTAGCGGGCACAGATACGCAGTATTTT. Protein sequence: CASSPSLAGTDTQYF.

The chain has TRBV6-5 and TRBJ2-5; TRBD2 matches at 8 bases. V shed 10 bases, J shed 4 bases, and the junction held 11 bases outside the gene matches. The CDR3 contains 14 residues. Looked up from germline, CDR1 is MNHEY and CDR2 is SVGAGI. The CDR3 nucleotides are TGTGCCACCGAACATCCGGGACTAGGAGAGACCCAGTACTTC. Its translation is CATEHPGLGETQYF.

This chain joins TRBV10-3 and TRBJ1-2; 8 nucleotides line up with TRBD1. V trimming: 6 bases; J trimming: 6 bases; junction bases outside the gene matches: 9. The V gene's germline CDR1 is ENHRY and CDR2 SYGVKD. The length of the CDR3 is 14 residues. Here the CDR3 reads CAIRPTGERHGYTF. CDR3 DNA sequence: TGTGCCATCAGGCCGACAGGGGAGAGGCATGGCTACACCTTC.

This clone has a single count. The genes are TRBV20-1 and TRBJ1-5; tentatively, D is TRBD1 (5 bases). V was cut by 3 bases and J by 1 base, with 16 bases left in between. Germline V gives CDR1 DFQATT, CDR2 SNEGSKA (reference sequence). The CDR3 extends over 16 amino acids. CDR3 residues: CSASSKGARSNQPQHF. Written as DNA, the CDR3 is TGCAGTGCTAGTTCCAAAGGGGCTAGAAGCAATCAGCCCCAGCATTTT.

The rearrangement links TRBV6-4 to TRBJ1-2, with D maybe TRBD1 (6 bases). Trimming left V 6 bases short and J 0 bases short, with 14 bases between. CDR3 length: 15 residues. CDR1 MRHNA and CDR2 SNTAGT come from the germline V gene. CDR3 DNA: TGTGCCAGCAGGCTTTCAGGGGCATCTAACTATGGCTACACCTTC. It codes for CASRLSGASNYGYTF.

V usage is TRBV6-4 and J usage is TRBJ1-4; D not certain. The V gene lost 5 bases and the J gene lost 5 bases, with 9 bases spanning the gap. Germline CDR1 and CDR2: MRHNA and SNTAGT. The CDR3 sequence is 13 residues long. The CDR3 region has the DNA TGTGCCAGCAGTCTCAGGCCGAATGAAAAACTGTTTTTT. Its protein product is CASSLRPNEKLFF.

The V call is TRBV4-1, the J call TRBJ2-5; 10 bases align to TRBD2. The V and J ends lost 0 bases and 4 bases, in that order; junction bases with no gene match: 14. This CDR3 has 19 amino acids. In germline, CDR1 is MGHRA, CDR2 YSYEKL. The CDR3 DNA reads as TGCGCCAGCAGCCAAGATCGGCAGCCTAGCGGGAGAGTATCAGAGACCCAGTACTTC. This translates into CASSQDRQPSGRVSETQYF.

In nucleotides, the CDR3 is TGTGCCAGCAGCCCCGGGACAGTCGGTTCACCCCTCCACTTT. Amino acid sequence: CASSPGTVGSPLHF. The chain uses TRBV3-1 (or the pseudogene TRBV3-2) and TRBJ1-6; 7 nucleotides align to TRBD1. CDR1 is LGHDT and CDR2 is YNNKEL in the germline V gene (reference sequence). J gave up 9 bases and V 4 bases, and 6 bases lay outside the gene matches. The CDR3 sequence is 14 residues long.